What follows describes a single TCR beta chain. Per the germline V gene, CDR1 is SGHNT and CDR2 is YYREEE (reference sequence). There are 13 residues in the CDR3. Trimming removed 0 bases from V and 7 bases from J, with 7 bases in between. TCRdb's table, derived via immunoSEQ multiplex PCR, lists solely in-frame clones and lacks some. The sample carries about 61,000 clones, about 87% recorded once. This sample is part of a study of T cell changes during pregnancy in multiple sclerosis. The rearrangement uses TRBV5-4 and TRBJ2-2; D is unresolved. The material sequenced was peripheral blood, taken in the first trimester of pregnancy. The TCR comes from a female donor in good health, enrolled as a control in a pregnancy study. Written as DNA, the CDR3 is TGTGCCAGCAGCTTGGCCGTGAGCGGGGAGCTGTTTTTT. Its translation: CASSLAVSGELFF. The whole variable domain, filled in from reference TRBV5-4 and TRBJ2-2, reads ETGVTQSPTHLIKTRGQQVTLRCSSQSGHNTVSWYQQALGQGPQFIFQYYREEENGRGNFPPRFSGLQFPNYSSELNVNALELDDSALYLCASSLAVSGELFFGEGSRLTVL.